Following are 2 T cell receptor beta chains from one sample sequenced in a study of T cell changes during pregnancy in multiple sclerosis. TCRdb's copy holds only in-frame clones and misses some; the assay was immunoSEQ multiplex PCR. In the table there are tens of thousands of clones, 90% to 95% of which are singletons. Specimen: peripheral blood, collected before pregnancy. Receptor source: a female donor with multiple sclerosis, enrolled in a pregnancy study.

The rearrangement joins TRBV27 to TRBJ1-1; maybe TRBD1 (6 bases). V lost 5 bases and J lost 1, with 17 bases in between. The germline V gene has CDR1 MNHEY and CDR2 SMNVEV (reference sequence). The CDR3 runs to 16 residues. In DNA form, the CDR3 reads TGTGCCAGCAGTCGGACAACAGGGCTGGGGAACACTGAAGCTTTCTTT. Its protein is CASSRTTGLGNTEAFF.

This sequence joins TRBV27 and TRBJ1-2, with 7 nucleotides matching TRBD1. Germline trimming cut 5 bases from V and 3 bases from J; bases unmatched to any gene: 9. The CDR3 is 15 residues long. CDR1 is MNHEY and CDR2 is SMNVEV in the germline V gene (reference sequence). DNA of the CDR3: TGTGCCAGCAGTCCCACACGACAGGGCTACTATGGCTACACCTTC. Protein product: CASSPTRQGYYGYTF.